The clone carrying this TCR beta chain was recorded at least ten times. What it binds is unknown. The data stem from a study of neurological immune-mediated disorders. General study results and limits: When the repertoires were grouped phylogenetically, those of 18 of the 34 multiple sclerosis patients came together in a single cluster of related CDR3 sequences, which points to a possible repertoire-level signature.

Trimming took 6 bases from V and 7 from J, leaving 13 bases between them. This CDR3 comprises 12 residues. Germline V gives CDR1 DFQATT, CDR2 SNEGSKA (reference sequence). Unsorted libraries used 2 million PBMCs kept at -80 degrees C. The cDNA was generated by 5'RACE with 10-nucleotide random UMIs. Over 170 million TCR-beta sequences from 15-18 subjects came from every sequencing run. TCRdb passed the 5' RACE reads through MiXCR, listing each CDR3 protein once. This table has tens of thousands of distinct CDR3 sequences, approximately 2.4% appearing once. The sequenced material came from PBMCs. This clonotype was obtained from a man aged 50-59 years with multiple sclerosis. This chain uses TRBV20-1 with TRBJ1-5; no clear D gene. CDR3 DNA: TGCAGTGCCCTGGGAGTGGACCAGCCCCAGCATTTT. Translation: CSALGVDQPQHF.